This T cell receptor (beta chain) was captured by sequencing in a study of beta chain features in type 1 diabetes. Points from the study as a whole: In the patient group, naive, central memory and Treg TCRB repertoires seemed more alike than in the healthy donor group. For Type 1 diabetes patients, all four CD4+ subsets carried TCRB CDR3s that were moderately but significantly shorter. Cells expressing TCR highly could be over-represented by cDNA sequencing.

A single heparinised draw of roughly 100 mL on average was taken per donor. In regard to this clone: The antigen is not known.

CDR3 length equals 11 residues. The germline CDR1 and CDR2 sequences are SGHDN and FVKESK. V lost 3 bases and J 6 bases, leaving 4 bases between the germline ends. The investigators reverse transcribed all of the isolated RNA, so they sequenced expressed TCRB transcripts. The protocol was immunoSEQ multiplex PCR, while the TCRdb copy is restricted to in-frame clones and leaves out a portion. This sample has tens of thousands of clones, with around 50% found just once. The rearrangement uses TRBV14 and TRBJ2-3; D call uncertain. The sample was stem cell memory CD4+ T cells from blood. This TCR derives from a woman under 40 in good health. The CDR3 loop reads CASSHVDTQYF. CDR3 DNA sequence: TGTGCCAGCAGCCACGTCGATACGCAGTATTTT.